Below, 5 T cell receptor beta chains from the same sample are listed, as sequenced in a study of blood T cells in healthy people across ages. With a J-beta primer mix and a sample-barcoded 5' primer, a second PCR ran roughly 7 to 11 cycles. In TCRdb, the 5' RACE reads were re-called with MiXCR into one record per CDR3 protein. This sample has more than 1,400,000 distinct CDR3 sequences; around 42% occur once, and the top ten carry 7.9%. Sequencing was performed on blood. Receptor source: a woman aged 18 to 35 in good health.

This clonotype occurred a few times. The chain combines TRBV12-3 or TRBV12-4 with TRBJ2-1, with a weak D call TRBD1 (5 bases). This CDR3 region has 14 residues. The V end was cut by 3 bases, the J end by 7 bases, with 13 bases between. CDR3 residues: CASSFRQTVNEQFF. CDR3 in DNA: TGTGCCAGCAGTTTCCGACAGACAGTAAATGAGCAGTTCTTC.

This clonotype was found a few times. The V gene is TRBV6-5, the J gene TRBJ2-3; 7 bases align to TRBD2. Germline lookup yields CDR1 MNHEY and CDR2 SVGAGI. V lost 10 bases and J lost 1; bases outside the gene matches: 11. CDR3 size: 15 residues. The CDR3 loop is CATLEAGVGTDTQYF. DNA for the CDR3: TGTGCCACACTGGAGGCGGGGGTAGGCACAGATACGCAGTATTTT.

The chain is built from TRBV28 and TRBJ2-7; D is undetermined. Deletions cut 2 bases from V and 10 bases from J, with 9 bases between. The germline CDR1 and CDR2 sequences are MDHEN and SYDVKM. CDR3 length: 11 residues. The chain's CDR3 is CASSLKAGQYF. CDR3 DNA: TGTGCCAGCAGTTTAAAAGCAGGACAGTACTTC. Full variable domain (outside the CDR3, taken from reference TRBV28 and TRBJ2-7): DVKVTQSSRYLVKRTGEKVFLECVQDMDHENMFWYRQDPGLGLRLIYFSYDVKMKEKGDIPEGYSVSREKKERFSLILESASTNQTSMYLCASSLKAGQYFGPGTRLTVT.

This chain uses TRBV3-1 with TRBJ1-6; tentatively, D is TRBD1 (5 bases). Looked up from germline, CDR1 is LGHDT and CDR2 is YNNKEL (reference sequence). The CDR3 totals 14 residues. V lost 1 base to trimming and J lost 9 bases, with 10 bases between them. CDR3 region: CASSQVQGGSPLHF. The CDR3, as DNA: TGTGCCAGCAGCCAAGTCCAGGGAGGTTCACCCCTCCACTTT.

The chain employs TRBV2 and TRBJ2-7, with 14 bases identical to TRBD2. The J call may not be correct, given that the DNA end is closer to TRBJ2-5. Germline CDR1 is SNHLY and CDR2 is FYNNEI. This CDR3 comprises 14 residues. The CDR3: CASRGTSGSETQYF. CDR3 nucleotide sequence: TGTGCCAGCAGGGGGACTAGCGGGAGTGAGACCCAGTACTTC.